Listed below are T cell receptor beta chains from one sample, sequenced in a study of CD8+CD57+ T cells in acquired aplastic anemia. MiXCR, run by TCRdb on the reads, gives a single entry per CDR3 protein. The sample lists a few hundred thousand distinct CDR3 sequences, 61% occurring once. The sample comprised sorted CD4+, CD8+, or CD8+CD57+ T cells (not recorded which) from PBMCs. The receptors were gathered from a human donor in good health. The CDR3 runs from the conserved cysteine through the conserved F or W.

v_call cdr3_aa
TRBV2 CASSNSNLNEQFF
TRBV5-1 CASHKSGMNNSPLHF
TRBV14 CASSLPGVLKNIQYF
TRBV27 CASSYSGGSLYEQYF
TRBV19 CASSSGVDLTEAFF
TRBV15 CATSRDSTLVYEQYF
TRBV9 CASSVGRNNSPLHF
TRBV20-1 CSARGRQGKETQYF
TRBV29-1 CSQLAGGTYNEQFF
TRBV12-3/TRBV12-4 CASSHSGELIF
TRBV6-4 CASSDSFMSPLHF
TRBV20-1 CSARGLADSYNEQFF
TRBV2 CASSEVILQGAWYEQYF
TRBV20-1 CSARLDEQFF
TRBV10-3 CAISQEEGLGSPLHF
TRBV7-3 CASSVGGGEDTQYF
TRBV15 CATSRSWGQGADEQYF
TRBV7-2 CASSSLGPLYEQYF